These T cell receptor beta chains were read from a single sample in a study of T cells in Graves' hyperthyroidism and ophthalmopathy. TCRdb reprocessed the multiplex PCR reads with MiXCR, giving one entry per CDR3 protein. Among some 570,000 distinct CDR3 sequences listed, 14% were seen once. The sequenced material came from blood. The receptors come from a woman aged 18-29 years with Graves' ophthalmopathy. Both conserved end residues are part of each CDR3. D genes are given only for firm matches. Only some rows state a clone size, as once, few, many or a class for expanded clones.

v_call	j_call	d_call	clone_size	cdr3_nt	cdr3_aa
TRBV27	TRBJ2-7	TRBD2	many	TGTGCCAGCAGACAATGGACGGGGGGGAGCTACGAGCAGTACTTC	CASRQWTGGSYEQYF
TRBV10-3	TRBJ1-1	-	many	TGTGCCATCACAAAAGGAGCACAGAACACTGAAGCTTTCTTT	CAITKGAQNTEAFF
TRBV3-1	TRBJ2-5	-	many	TGTGCCAGCAGCCAACTACATTCGGGGACCCAGTACTTC	CASSQLHSGTQYF
TRBV2	TRBJ2-7	-	many	TGTGCCAGCACAAAGCGGAGCTCCTACGAGCAGTACTTC	CASTKRSSYEQYF
TRBV28	TRBJ2-7	-	many	TGCGGCAGTACCAAAGTTCTTGAGTACGAGCAGTACTTC	CGSTKVLEYEQYF
TRBV20-1	TRBJ2-3	TRBD1	many	TGCAGTGCTGGGGACAGGGTGGGCACAGATACGCAGTATTTT	CSAGDRVGTDTQYF
TRBV7-8	TRBJ2-7	TRBD2	-	TGTGCCAGCAGCTTGGGGGGACTAGCGGGTACGACCTACGAGCAGTACTTC	CASSLGGLAGTTYEQYF
TRBV4-3	TRBJ2-1	TRBD2	-	TGCGCCAGCAGTGACCCCGGGACTAGCGGGAACAATGAGCAGTTCTTC	CASSDPGTSGNNEQFF
TRBV7-6	TRBJ2-1	TRBD2	many	TGTGCCAGCAGCCAACGGGGGGACAATGAGCAGTTCTTC	CASSQRGDNEQFF
TRBV28	TRBJ2-7	TRBD1	many	TGTGCCAGCACCTCCCCGACAGGGGGGAATTGGGACTACGAGCAGTACTTC	CASTSPTGGNWDYEQYF
TRBV10-1	TRBJ1-2	TRBD1	-	TGCGCCAGCAGTGGGACAGGTCCTAAGGTCGGGGGCTACACCTTC	CASSGTGPKVGGYTF
TRBV7-2	TRBJ2-7	-	many	TGTGCCAGCAGCCCCCCGGTGAGCTCCTACGAGCAGTACTTC	CASSPPVSSYEQYF
TRBV6-1	TRBJ1-4	-	many	TGTGCCAGCATCGGCCGGGCAGTTGCAACTAATGAAAAACTGTTTTTT	CASIGRAVATNEKLFF
TRBV10-2	TRBJ2-1	-	many	TGCGCCAGCAGTGAGAGTTACAATGAGCAGTTCTTC	CASSESYNEQFF
TRBV3-1	TRBJ2-5	-	many	TGTGCCAGCAGGACACAGGAGACCCAGTACTTC	CASRTQETQYF
TRBV4-2	TRBJ2-2	TRBD2	few	TGTGCCAGCAGTTCACTAGCGGGAGGGACGAACACCGGGGAGCTGTTTTTT	CASSSLAGGTNTGELFF
TRBV11-2	TRBJ1-1	-	many	TGTGCCAGCAGCTTAAGCCAAACGGGCAACACTGAAGCTTTCTTT	CASSLSQTGNTEAFF
TRBV7-3	TRBJ1-1	-	many	TGTGCCAGCAGCTCCCTTGGGGACACTGAAGCTTTCTTT	CASSSLGDTEAFF
TRBV28	TRBJ2-1	TRBD2	many	TGTGCCACCTCGCCGGGGGGCGGGAGGGCCTCCGATGAGCAGTTCTTC	CATSPGGGRASDEQFF
TRBV2	TRBJ2-7	TRBD1	many	TGTGCCAGCACTGGAGCGAGGACAGGGAATCGTGATCAGTACTTC	CASTGARTGNRDQYF
TRBV5-1	TRBJ1-6	TRBD1	many	TGCGCCAGCAGCTTGGAAGCGGGACAGTATAATTCACCCCTCCACTTT	CASSLEAGQYNSPLHF
TRBV7-9	TRBJ2-3	-	-	TGTGCCAGCCGCCAAGGGGCACATGAAGATACGCAGTATTTT	CASRQGAHEDTQYF
TRBV20-1	TRBJ2-3	-	many	TGCAGTCAACTTCGATCCGGCACAGATACGCAGTATTTT	CSQLRSGTDTQYF
TRBV15	TRBJ1-2	-	-	TGTGCCACCAGCAGAGTTGGGCAGGGGTATGGCTACACCTTC	CATSRVGQGYGYTF
TRBV6-2/TRBV6-3	TRBJ2-2	-	many	TGTGCCAGCAGCCGGTTTGGCGGGATAGGAAACACCGGGGAGCTGTTTTTT	CASSRFGGIGNTGELFF
TRBV6-1	TRBJ2-5	TRBD2	many	TGTGCCAGCACTAGACTAGCGGGAGGGTCTGATGAAACCCAGTACTTC	CASTRLAGGSDETQYF
TRBV7-3	TRBJ2-2	TRBD1	few	TGTGCCAGCAGCCCTACGCAGGGGGCCACCGGGGAGCTGTTTTTT	CASSPTQGATGELFF
TRBV30	TRBJ1-6	-	few	TGTGCCTGGAGTGTTACCGGGGTCAATTCACCCCTCCACTTT	CAWSVTGVNSPLHF
TRBV11-1	TRBJ2-4	TRBD2	many	TGTGCCAGCAGCTCAAGTGGGAGGGGCGCCAAAAACATTCAGTACTTC	CASSSSGRGAKNIQYF
TRBV20-1	TRBJ1-1	-	many	TGCAGTGCTAGTCTACCCGGGCAGATGAACACTGAAGCTTTCTTT	CSASLPGQMNTEAFF
TRBV5-1	TRBJ2-2	-	-	TGCGCCAGCAGCATACCATCTCCCCCCGGGGAGCTGTTTTTT	CASSIPSPPGELFF
TRBV9	TRBJ2-1	TRBD2	many	TGTGCCAGCAGCGCCGGGACGGGCGGGGGCAATGAGCAGTTCTTC	CASSAGTGGGNEQFF
TRBV20-1	TRBJ1-5	-	few	TGCAGTGCTCGGACTGAACCAGATCAGCCCCAGCATTTT	CSARTEPDQPQHF
TRBV29-1	TRBJ2-1	TRBD2	many	TGCAGCGTTGTGTGGGGGGGTCTCAATGAGCAGTTCTTC	CSVVWGGLNEQFF
TRBV12-3/TRBV12-4	TRBJ2-3	-	-	TGTGCCAGCAACTCGCGGGCAACTAGCACAGATACGCAGTATTTT	CASNSRATSTDTQYF
TRBV24-1	TRBJ2-7	-	many	TGTGCCACCAGTGACCCCGGGCGGGACTCCTACGAGCAGTACTTC	CATSDPGRDSYEQYF
TRBV4-1	TRBJ2-4	-	few	TGCGCCAGCAGCCAACGACCCGAAACAGGGGCCAAAAACATTCAGTACTTC	CASSQRPETGAKNIQYF
TRBV4-1	TRBJ2-1	-	few	TGCGCCAGCAGCCATTCCCAGGGAAGCTCCTACAATGAGCAGTTCTTC	CASSHSQGSSYNEQFF
TRBV20-1	TRBJ2-1	TRBD2	many	TGCAGTGCTAGAGATGGTCTAGCGGGAGGAATTAGGGCTGAAGACAATGAGCAGTTCTTC	CSARDGLAGGIRAEDNEQFF
TRBV24-1	TRBJ1-1	-	few	TGTGCCACCAGTGGCCGGGGGCGGACTGAAGCTTTCTTT	CATSGRGRTEAFF
TRBV5-1	TRBJ2-5	TRBD1	many	TGCGCCAGCAGCTTACCGGGACAGGGGCTGGAGACCCAGTACTTC	CASSLPGQGLETQYF
TRBV13	TRBJ2-1	-	few	TGTGCCAGCAGCCCCGGGCGGTATGAGCAGTTCTTC	CASSPGRYEQFF
TRBV5-6	TRBJ2-1	-	-	TGTGCCAGCAACGACCCGGATAAAGCGGGCAAAGACTTCTATGAGCAGTTCTTC	CASNDPDKAGKDFYEQFF
TRBV7-3	TRBJ2-3	TRBD2	many	TGTGCCAGCAGCCACGGACTAGCGGGGGGCACAGATACGCAGTATTTT	CASSHGLAGGTDTQYF
TRBV28	TRBJ1-3	TRBD1	many	TGTGCCAGCAGCCCCGGGACAGGACGACGAAACACCATATATTTT	CASSPGTGRRNTIYF
TRBV10-3	TRBJ2-7	-	-	TGTGCCATCAGTGTTTCAGGGGTCTACGAGCAGTACTTC	CAISVSGVYEQYF
TRBV30	TRBJ1-3	-	many	TGTGCCTGTGACCAGGGCGTAGGAAACACCATATATTTT	CACDQGVGNTIYF
TRBV12-3/TRBV12-4	TRBJ2-2	-	many	TGTGCCAGCAGTTTGAGGTCAGGCCCCGGGGAGCTGTTTTTT	CASSLRSGPGELFF
TRBV4-3	TRBJ2-3	TRBD2	-	TGCGCCAGCAGCCAAGCGGGAGGAGCCGATACGCAGTATTTT	CASSQAGGADTQYF
TRBV6-1	TRBJ1-1	-	many	TGTGCCAGCAGTCCTCGGACTGGTCTAGACACTGAAGCTTTCTTT	CASSPRTGLDTEAFF
TRBV5-5	TRBJ2-1	-	few	TGTGCCAGCAGCCCGCAAAAGGAGCGCAGGGATGAGCAGTTCTTC	CASSPQKERRDEQFF
TRBV20-1	TRBJ2-3	TRBD2	many	TGCAGTGCTATCCAGCGGGACCCAGATACGCAGTATTTT	CSAIQRDPDTQYF
TRBV7-9	TRBJ2-1	TRBD1	many	TGTGCCAGCAGCTTTCAGGGGGCCTATGAGCAGTTCTTC	CASSFQGAYEQFF
TRBV3-1	TRBJ2-7	-	many	TGTGCCAGCAGCCAAGGAAGGTTCTACGAGCAGTACTTC	CASSQGRFYEQYF
TRBV27	TRBJ1-1	TRBD1	many	TGTGCCAGCAGCCCTTCGACAGGGTCAGTGAACACTGAAGCTTTCTTT	CASSPSTGSVNTEAFF
TRBV20-1	TRBJ2-7	-	many	TGCAGTGCACCTAAGAGGTTGGCATCCTACGAGCAGTACTTC	CSAPKRLASYEQYF
TRBV9	TRBJ2-5	TRBD2	-	TGTGCCAGCAGCCCTCGCGGGGGGCTTGGGCGAGGGCAAGAGACCCAGTACTTC	CASSPRGGLGRGQETQYF